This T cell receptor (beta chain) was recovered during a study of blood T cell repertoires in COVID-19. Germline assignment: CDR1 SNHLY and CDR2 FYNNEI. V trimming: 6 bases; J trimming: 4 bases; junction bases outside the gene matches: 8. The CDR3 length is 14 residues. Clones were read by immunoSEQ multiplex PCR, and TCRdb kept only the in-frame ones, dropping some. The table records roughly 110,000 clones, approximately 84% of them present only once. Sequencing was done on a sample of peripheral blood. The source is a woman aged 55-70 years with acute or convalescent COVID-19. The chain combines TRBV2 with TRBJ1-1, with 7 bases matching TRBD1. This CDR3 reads CASSPTTGATEAFF. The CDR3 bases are TGTGCCAGCAGCCCCACTACAGGGGCCACTGAAGCTTTCTTT.